Here is one T cell receptor beta chain with its context. The sample comes from a study of CD8 T cells in Susac syndrome. TCR beta was sequenced from blood CD8+ and CD4+ T cells. Relapsing-remitting disease, either stable or active, was present in the multiple sclerosis controls, who were treatment-naive patients. It was negative isolation that provided the CD8+ and CD4+ T cells, whereas TEMRA cells were enriched by FACS. CDR3 size: 13 residues. V was shortened by 5 bases and J by 3 bases, with 8 bases between the two germline ends. Germline V CDR1 and CDR2: SEHNR, FQNEAQ (reference sequence). RNA was extracted with the RNeasy kit, and a quantity of about 0.45 to 1 ug was reverse transcribed using random hexamers. The method of amplification for TCR beta CDR3 was immunoSEQ multiplex PCR, covering 54 Vbeta and 13 Jbeta. TCRdb re-derived calls from the immunoSEQ multiplex PCR reads in MiXCR, one entry per CDR3 protein. The sample gives some 220,000 distinct CDR3 sequences, around 95% of which show up once; roughly 0.1% is in the top ten.

The specimen sequenced was CD4+ T cells from PBMCs. This TCR derives from a human donor with multiple sclerosis. The chain combines TRBV7-9 with TRBJ2-1; D remains ambiguous. CDR3 sequence (DNA): TGTGCCAGCAGCCCATGGAACTACAATGAGCAGTTCTTC. Translating gives CASSPWNYNEQFF.